These 11 T cell receptor beta chains were all obtained from the same sample, sequenced in a study of low-dose radiotherapy and immunotherapy resistance in tumors. Time point given: after trial treatment. Treatment denoted: LDRT plus nivolumab, ipilimumab, low-dose cyclophosphamide and aspirin (RACIN trial). Alpha and beta chains were covered, as first-strand cDNA relied on TRAV- and TRBV-specific primers. Amplification of TCRs used a constant-region primer and V-primer adapter for around 19 PCR cycles. TCRdb analysed the reads with MiXCR anew, one entry per CDR3 protein. The data show 100,000 or so distinct CDR3 sequences, 20% to 25% seen once. Sequences were derived from PBMCs, sampled after low-dose radiotherapy plus immunotherapy. These receptors came from a male donor with prostate cancer.

This chain connects TRBV28 to TRBJ1-2; the match to TRBD1 covers 7 bases. From germline, CDR1 is MDHEN and CDR2 SYDVKM. This CDR3 has 14 amino acids. V gave up 4 bases and J gave up 4 bases; unmatched junction bases: 6. This CDR3 is CASSSGGAPYGYTF. The CDR3 DNA follows: TGTGCCAGCAGTTCAGGGGGTGCCCCCTATGGCTACACCTTC.

This chain connects TRBV14 to TRBJ2-3; D gene unclear. Trimming took 4 bases from V and 1 from J, leaving 24 bases between them. Germline-derived CDR1 and CDR2 are SGHDN and FVKESK. This CDR3 is 19 amino acids long. The CDR3 nucleotides read TGTGCCAGCAGCCTGTCCGGGCCCTTACCCCCGCCCCGCACAGATACGCAGTATTTT. Its translation: CASSLSGPLPPPRTDTQYF.

This clonotype showed up just a few times. The rearrangement joins TRBV5-1 to TRBJ2-5; 11 nucleotides match TRBD2. Germline V gene sequence: CDR1 SGHRS, CDR2 YFSETQ. V lost 1 base to trimming and J lost 7 bases; unmatched junction nucleotides: 12. The CDR3 length is 17 residues. The CDR3 region is CASSLWQASGGSVTQYF. CDR3 DNA: TGCGCCAGCAGCTTGTGGCAGGCTAGCGGGGGGTCAGTGACCCAGTACTTC.

This clonotype was picked up many times. This sequence joins TRBV19 and TRBJ1-1, with D maybe TRBD1 (5 bases). Trimming pared 3 bases from V and 6 bases from J, leaving 20 bases between. From germline, CDR1 is LNHDA and CDR2 SQIVND (reference sequence). The CDR3 totals 16 residues. The CDR3 DNA is TGTGCCAGTAGTATCGGGGTCAGGATGGGGGGAGCTGAAGCTTTCTTT. It encodes CASSIGVRMGGAEAFF.

This clonotype was observed a few times. A far larger clone lies a single base away; this is likely a read error. The chain joins TRBV27 to TRBJ1-1, with D possibly matching TRBD1 (6 bases). The CDR3 extends over 14 amino acids. Germline V gene lookup returns CDR1 MNHEY and CDR2 SMNVEV (reference sequence). V lost 5 bases and J 1 base, leaving 11 bases between the germline ends. Written as DNA, the CDR3 is TGTGCCAGCAGTCACGGGGGCCCGAACACTGAAGCTTTCTTT. It specifies CASSHGGPNTEAFF.

The chain joins TRBV4-3 to TRBJ2-5; D may be TRBD1 (5 bases). The CDR3 is 17 amino acids. Germline V gene lookup returns CDR1 LGHNA and CDR2 YSLEER. V was clipped by 0 bases and J by 0 bases, with 14 bases between them. CDR3 in amino acids: CASSQDRGRADQETQYF. CDR3 nucleotides: TGCGCCAGCAGCCAAGATCGCGGCAGGGCCGACCAAGAGACCCAGTACTTC.

In this sample, this clonotype turned up many times. This chain connects TRBV3-1 to TRBJ2-3, with D perhaps TRBD2 (5 bases). The CDR3 totals 14 residues. Trimming took 2 bases from V and 2 from J, leaving 8 bases between them. Germline values: CDR1 LGHDT, CDR2 YNNKEL (reference sequence). The CDR3 DNA is TGTGCCAGCAGCCAAAGGACTGTCACAGATACGCAGTATTTT. This gives the protein CASSQRTVTDTQYF.

This chain connects TRBV14 to TRBJ2-5; tentatively, D is TRBD2 (6 bases). The V gene lost 5 bases and the J gene lost 4 bases, with 20 bases spanning the gap. The CDR3 loop spans 16 amino acids. From germline, CDR1 is SGHDN and CDR2 FVKESK. CDR3 in DNA: TGTGCCAGCAGCACCCAAACGGGGACTCTGGGAGAGACCCAGTACTTC. It is translated as CASSTQTGTLGETQYF.

This clonotype was seen many times. The chain carries TRBV20-1 and TRBJ1-5, with D uncertain. CDR3 length equals 12 residues. Germline CDR1 and CDR2: DFQATT and SNEGSKA (reference sequence). The V end lost 3 bases, the J end lost 6 bases, and 9 bases lay between the germline ends. Here the CDR3 DNA reads TGCAGTGCTAGTCTGTACGGTCAGCCCCAGCATTTT. It codes for CSASLYGQPQHF.

This clonotype was counted many times. The chain employs TRBV29-1 and TRBJ1-1; D perhaps matches TRBD1 (5 bases). The CDR3 runs to 12 residues. Germline lookup yields CDR1 SQVTM and CDR2 ANQGSEA. Trimming removed 6 bases from V and 0 bases from J, with 8 bases in between. The chain's CDR3 is CSVGPVNTEAFF. The CDR3 nucleotides are TGCAGCGTGGGGCCGGTGAACACTGAAGCTTTCTTT.

This clonotype was counted many times. The V and J genes are TRBV4-1 and TRBJ2-2; no reliable D call. The germline gives CDR1 MGHRA, CDR2 YSYEKL. The CDR3 has 17 amino acids. V lost 3 bases to trimming and J lost 2 bases, with 16 bases between them. The CDR3 coding sequence is TGCGCCAGCAGCCACGACGTAGTAGCTGGCAACACCGGGGAGCTGTTTTTT. Its protein product is CASSHDVVAGNTGELFF.